The rows below give T cell receptor beta chains drawn from one sample of a study of T-cell reconstitution after alpha-beta-depleted transplantation in children. Using its own MiXCR run on the PCR reads, TCRdb lists one record per CDR3 protein. The sample includes 84,000 or so distinct CDR3 sequences, about 14% seen only once; the top ten take 15% to 20%. The sample consisted of PBMCs, mostly from graft donor cells, taken 180 days after TCRalphabeta/CD19-depleted stem cell transplant. These TCRs come from a male patient aged 2 to 9 who had a stem cell transplant for acute lymphoblastic leukemia, so the T cells may come from the graft donor. Each CDR3 is given with its conserved first and last residue. The D gene is left open where the match is weak.

TRBV4-2,TRBD1,TRBJ2-4,18,CASSQDRPGQGAKNIQYF
TRBV7-9,NA,TRBJ2-3,13,CASSQGVPDTQYF
TRBV10-1,NA,TRBJ2-6,15,CASSEGGSGANVLTF
TRBV30,NA,TRBJ2-5,13,CAWSRGTQETQYF
TRBV28,NA,TRBJ1-4,15,CASSFRFPGVEKLFF
TRBV5-6,TRBD1,TRBJ1-6,16,CASSGGTGDTNSPLHF
TRBV7-2,TRBD1,TRBJ1-2,15,CASRGTGGRNYGYTF
TRBV7-2,NA,TRBJ2-7,16,CASSLSGGALPTEQYF
TRBV7-9,NA,TRBJ2-1,13,CASSGGWVNEQFF
TRBV11-2,NA,TRBJ2-7,14,CASSLAGSGYEQYF
TRBV11-2,NA,TRBJ1-1,13,CASSLAMDTEAFF
TRBV11-2,NA,TRBJ2-1,16,CASRRYGRSSYNEQFF
TRBV24-1,NA,TRBJ2-7,16,CATSDLLHPLSYEQYF
TRBV12-3/TRBV12-4,NA,TRBJ1-5,12,CASSFHYSPQHF
TRBV20-1,NA,TRBJ1-5,14,CSARDRAWNQPQHF
TRBV5-6,NA,TRBJ2-5,16,CASSPARGVRQETQYF
TRBV11-2,NA,TRBJ2-2,18,CASSLMGLQGANTGELFF
TRBV4-1,NA,TRBJ1-6,13,CASRSQQASPLHF
TRBV12-3/TRBV12-4,NA,TRBJ2-5,14,CASSRDRAVETQYF
TRBV20-1,NA,TRBJ1-5,14,CSARGAGDPQPQHF
TRBV27,TRBD1,TRBJ2-1,15,CASRPGQASYNEQFF
TRBV7-2,NA,TRBJ1-6,14,CASSRPTDNSPLHF
TRBV5-4,TRBD2,TRBJ2-1,15,CASSKGLAGDGEQFF
TRBV7-2,NA,TRBJ2-5,12,CASSTDSKTQYF
TRBV10-1,TRBD2,TRBJ2-7,11,CASSVAGGRYF
TRBV20-1,TRBD2,TRBJ2-7,13,CSGLAGGSYEQYF
TRBV3-1,NA,TRBJ1-5,14,CASSSPGENQPQHF
TRBV12-3/TRBV12-4,TRBD1,TRBJ1-4,16,CASRQTGAVAAEKLFF
TRBV6-2/TRBV6-3,NA,TRBJ1-1,16,CASSWTGRGRNTEAFF
TRBV20-1,NA,TRBJ2-3,11,CSASFTDTQYF
TRBV4-1,TRBD1,TRBJ1-4,15,CASSHLRDSPKKLFF
TRBV20-1,TRBD2,TRBJ2-3,11,CSSGGPDTQYF
TRBV6-2/TRBV6-3,TRBD1,TRBJ2-7,16,CASLQVNRGQTYEQYF
TRBV7-9,NA,TRBJ2-7,15,CASSFGVGVSYEQYF
TRBV7-2,NA,TRBJ1-1,14,CASSLGTSNTEAFF
TRBV24-1,TRBD1,TRBJ2-3,18,CATSEPGTGDPLTDTQYF
TRBV14,NA,TRBJ2-1,17,CASSHDNWSRVYNEQFF
TRBV19,TRBD1,TRBJ1-5,17,CASSIREGQDSNQPQHF